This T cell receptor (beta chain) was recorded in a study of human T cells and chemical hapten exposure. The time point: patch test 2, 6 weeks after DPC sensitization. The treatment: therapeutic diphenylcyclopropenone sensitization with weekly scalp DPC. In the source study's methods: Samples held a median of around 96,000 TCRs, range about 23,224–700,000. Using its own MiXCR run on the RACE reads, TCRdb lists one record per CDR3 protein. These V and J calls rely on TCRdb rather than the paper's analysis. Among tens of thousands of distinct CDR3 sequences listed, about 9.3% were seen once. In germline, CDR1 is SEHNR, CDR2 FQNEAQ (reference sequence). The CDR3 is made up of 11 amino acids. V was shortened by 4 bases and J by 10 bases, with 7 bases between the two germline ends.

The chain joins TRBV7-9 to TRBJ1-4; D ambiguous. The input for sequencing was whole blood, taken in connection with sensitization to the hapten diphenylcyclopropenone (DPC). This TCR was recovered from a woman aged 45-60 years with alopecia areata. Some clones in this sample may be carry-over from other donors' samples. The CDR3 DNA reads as TGTGCCAGCAGCTCAGAGGGAAAACTGTTTTTT. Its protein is CASSSEGKLFF.